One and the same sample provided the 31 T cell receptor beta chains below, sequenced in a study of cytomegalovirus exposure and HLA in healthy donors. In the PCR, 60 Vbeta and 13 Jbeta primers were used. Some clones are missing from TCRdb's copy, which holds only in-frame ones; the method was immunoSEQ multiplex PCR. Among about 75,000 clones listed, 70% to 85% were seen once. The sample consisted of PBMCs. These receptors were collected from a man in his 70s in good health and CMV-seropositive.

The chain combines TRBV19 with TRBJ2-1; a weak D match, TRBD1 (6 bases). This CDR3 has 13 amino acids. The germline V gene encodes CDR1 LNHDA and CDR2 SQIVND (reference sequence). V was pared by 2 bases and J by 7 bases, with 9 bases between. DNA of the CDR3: TGTGCCAGTAGTATAAACAGGGAGAATGAGCAGTTCTTC. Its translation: CASSINRENEQFF.

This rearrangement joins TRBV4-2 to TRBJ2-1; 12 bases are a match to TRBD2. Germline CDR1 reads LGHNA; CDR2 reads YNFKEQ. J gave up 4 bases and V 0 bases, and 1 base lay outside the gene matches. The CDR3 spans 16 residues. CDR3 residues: CASSQDTSGGYNEQFF. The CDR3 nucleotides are TGTGCCAGCAGCCAAGATACTAGCGGGGGGTACAATGAGCAGTTCTTC.

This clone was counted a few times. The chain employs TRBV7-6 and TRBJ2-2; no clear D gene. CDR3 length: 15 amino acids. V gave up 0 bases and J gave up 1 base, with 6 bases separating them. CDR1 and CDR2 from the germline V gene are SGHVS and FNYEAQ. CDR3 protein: CASSLAIQNTGELFF. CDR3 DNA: TGTGCCAGCAGCTTAGCAATACAGAACACCGGGGAGCTGTTTTTT.

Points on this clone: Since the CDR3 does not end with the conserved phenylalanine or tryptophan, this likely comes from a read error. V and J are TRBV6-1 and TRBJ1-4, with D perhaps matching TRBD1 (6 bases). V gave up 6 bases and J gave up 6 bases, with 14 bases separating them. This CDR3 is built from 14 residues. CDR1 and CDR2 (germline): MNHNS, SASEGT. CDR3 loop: CASREQGGYEKLFV. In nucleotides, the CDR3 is TGTGCCAGCAGGGAACAGGGAGGGTATGAAAAACTGTTTGTT.

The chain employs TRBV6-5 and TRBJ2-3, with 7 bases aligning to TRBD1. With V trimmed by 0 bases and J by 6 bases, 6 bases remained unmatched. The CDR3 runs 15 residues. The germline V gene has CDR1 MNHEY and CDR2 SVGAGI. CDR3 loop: CASSYSPGGKDTQYF. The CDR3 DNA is TGTGCCAGCAGTTACTCTCCAGGGGGAAAGGATACGCAGTATTTT.

The CDR3 nucleotides are TGTGCCAGCAGCCCCCGTCCCCGGACTAGCGGGAGGGGGAGCACAGATACGCAGTATTTT. It codes for CASSPRPRTSGRGSTDTQYF. The chain employs TRBV9 and TRBJ2-3; 15 bases fit TRBD2. With 4 bases clipped from V and 0 bases from J, the junction kept 12 bases outside the gene matches. The germline V gene has CDR1 SGDLS and CDR2 YYNGEE. This CDR3 contains 20 residues.

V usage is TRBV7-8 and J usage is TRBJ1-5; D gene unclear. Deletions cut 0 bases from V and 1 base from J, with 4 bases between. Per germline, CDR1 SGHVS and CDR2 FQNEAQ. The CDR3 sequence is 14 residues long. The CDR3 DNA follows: TGTGCCAGCAGCTTAGCGAGAAGCAATCAGCCCCAGCATTTT. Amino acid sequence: CASSLARSNQPQHF.

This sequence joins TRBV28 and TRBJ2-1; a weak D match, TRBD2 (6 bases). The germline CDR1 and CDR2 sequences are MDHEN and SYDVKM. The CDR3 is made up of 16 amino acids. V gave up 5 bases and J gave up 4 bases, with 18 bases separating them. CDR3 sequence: CASSTTGRGRYNEQFF. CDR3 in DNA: TGTGCCAGCAGTACGACGGGGCGGGGCAGATACAATGAGCAGTTCTTC. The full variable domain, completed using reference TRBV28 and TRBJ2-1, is DVKVTQSSRYLVKRTGEKVFLECVQDMDHENMFWYRQDPGLGLRLIYFSYDVKMKEKGDIPEGYSVSREKKERFSLILESASTNQTSMYLCASSTTGRGRYNEQFFGPGTRLTVL.

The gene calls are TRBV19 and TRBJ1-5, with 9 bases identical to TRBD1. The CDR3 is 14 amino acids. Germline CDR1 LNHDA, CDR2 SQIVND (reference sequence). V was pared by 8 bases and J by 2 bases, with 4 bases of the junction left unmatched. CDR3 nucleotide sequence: TGTGCCAGTTCGGACAGGGGAGGCAATCAGCCCCAGCATTTT. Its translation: CASSDRGGNQPQHF.

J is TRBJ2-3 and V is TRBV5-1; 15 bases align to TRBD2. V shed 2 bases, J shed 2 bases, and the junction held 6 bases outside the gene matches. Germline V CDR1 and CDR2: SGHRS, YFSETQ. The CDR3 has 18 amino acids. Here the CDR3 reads CASSFGTSGGLHTDTQYF. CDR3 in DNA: TGCGCCAGCAGCTTCGGGACTAGCGGGGGGCTGCACACAGATACGCAGTATTTT.

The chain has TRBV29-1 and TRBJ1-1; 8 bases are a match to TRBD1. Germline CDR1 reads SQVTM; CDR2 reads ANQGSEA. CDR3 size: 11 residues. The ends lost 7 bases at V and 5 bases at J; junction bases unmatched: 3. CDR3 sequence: CSARQGTEAFF. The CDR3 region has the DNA TGCAGCGCTAGACAGGGGACTGAAGCTTTCTTT.

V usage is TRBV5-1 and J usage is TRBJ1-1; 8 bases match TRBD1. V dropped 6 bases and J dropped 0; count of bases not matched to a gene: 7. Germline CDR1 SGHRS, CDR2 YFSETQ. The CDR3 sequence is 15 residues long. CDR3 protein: CASNPGGSLNTEAFF. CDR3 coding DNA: TGCGCCAGCAACCCAGGGGGCAGCTTGAACACTGAAGCTTTCTTT.

The CDR3 is CASSLGGGSSYNEQFF. The CDR3 coding sequence is TGCGCCAGCAGCTTGGGAGGGGGAAGCTCCTACAATGAGCAGTTCTTC. This chain connects TRBV5-1 to TRBJ2-1, with a weak D call TRBD1 (6 bases). Per the germline V gene, CDR1 is SGHRS and CDR2 is YFSETQ. This CDR3 comprises 16 residues. The V end lost 0 bases, the J end lost 0 bases, and 10 bases lay between the germline ends.

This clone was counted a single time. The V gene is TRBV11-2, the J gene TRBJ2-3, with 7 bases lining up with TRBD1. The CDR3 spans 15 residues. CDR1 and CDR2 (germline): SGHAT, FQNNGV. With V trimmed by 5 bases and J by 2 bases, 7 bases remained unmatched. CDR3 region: CASSPRQGHTDTQYF. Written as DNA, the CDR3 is TGTGCCAGCAGCCCTCGACAGGGCCACACAGATACGCAGTATTTT.

CDR3 DNA: TGTGCCAGCAGCTTGATGGGGGACATGGAGTACTTC. This gives the protein CASSLMGDMEYF. The chain has TRBV5-6 and TRBJ2-7; TRBD1 is a possible D gene (6 bases). The germline gives CDR1 SGHDT, CDR2 YYEEEE. V lost 1 base and J lost 11, with 13 bases in between. The CDR3 is 12 residues long.

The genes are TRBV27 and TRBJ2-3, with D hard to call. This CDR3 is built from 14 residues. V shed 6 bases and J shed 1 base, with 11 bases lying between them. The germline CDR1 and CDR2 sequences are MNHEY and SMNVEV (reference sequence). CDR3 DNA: TGTGCCAGCAGCCCACTTCGGGGCACAGATACGCAGTATTTT. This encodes CASSPLRGTDTQYF.

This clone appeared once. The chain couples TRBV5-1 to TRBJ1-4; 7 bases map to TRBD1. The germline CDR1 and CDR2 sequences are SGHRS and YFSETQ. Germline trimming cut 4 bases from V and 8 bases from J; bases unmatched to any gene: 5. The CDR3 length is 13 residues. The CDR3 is CASSRTGDEKLFF. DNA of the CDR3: TGCGCCAGCAGCAGAACAGGGGACGAAAAACTGTTTTTT.

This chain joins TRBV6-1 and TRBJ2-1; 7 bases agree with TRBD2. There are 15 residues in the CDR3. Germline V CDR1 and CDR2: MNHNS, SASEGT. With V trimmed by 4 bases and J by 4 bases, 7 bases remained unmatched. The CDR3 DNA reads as TGTGCCAGCAGTGTGGCGGGGGTGCAATACAATGAGCAGTTCTTC. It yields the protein CASSVAGVQYNEQFF.

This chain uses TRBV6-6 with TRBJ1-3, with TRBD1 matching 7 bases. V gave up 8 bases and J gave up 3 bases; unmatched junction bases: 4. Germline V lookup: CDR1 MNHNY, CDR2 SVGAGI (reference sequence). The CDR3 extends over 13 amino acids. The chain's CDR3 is CASVGQIGNTIYF. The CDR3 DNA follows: TGTGCCAGCGTGGGACAGATTGGAAACACCATATATTTT.

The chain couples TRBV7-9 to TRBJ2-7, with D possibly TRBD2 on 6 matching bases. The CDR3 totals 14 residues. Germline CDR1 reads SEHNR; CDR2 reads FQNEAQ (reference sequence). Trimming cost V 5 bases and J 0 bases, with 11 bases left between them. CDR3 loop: CASSPRDGSYEQYF. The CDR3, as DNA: TGTGCCAGCAGCCCGCGGGACGGCTCCTACGAGCAGTACTTC. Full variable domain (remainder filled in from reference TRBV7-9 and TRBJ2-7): DTGVSQNPRHKITKRGQNVTFRCDPISEHNRLYWYRQTLGQGPEFLTYFQNEAQLEKSRLLSDRFSAERPKGSFSTLEIQRTEQGDSAMYLCASSPRDGSYEQYFGPGTRLTVT.

The CDR3 protein is CAWRSIGVETQYF. The CDR3 nucleotides read TGTGCCTGGAGATCAATAGGGGTCGAGACCCAGTACTTC. The chain links TRBV30 to TRBJ2-5; D may be TRBD1 (5 bases). The CDR3 contains 13 residues. CDR1 and CDR2 (germline): GTSNPN, SVGIG (reference sequence). Trimming left V 3 bases short and J 5 bases short, with 13 bases between.

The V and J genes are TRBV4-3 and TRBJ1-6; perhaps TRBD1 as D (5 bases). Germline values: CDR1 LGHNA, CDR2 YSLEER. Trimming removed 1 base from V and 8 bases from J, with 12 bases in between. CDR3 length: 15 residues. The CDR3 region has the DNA TGCGCCAGCAGCCAAGCCGAGGACACATATTCACCCCTCCACTTT. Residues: CASSQAEDTYSPLHF.

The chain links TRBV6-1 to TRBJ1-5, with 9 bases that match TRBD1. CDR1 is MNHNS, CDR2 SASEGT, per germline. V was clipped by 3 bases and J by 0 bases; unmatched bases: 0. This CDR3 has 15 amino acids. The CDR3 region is CASSEGQGSNQPQHF. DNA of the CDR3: TGTGCCAGCAGTGAGGGACAGGGTAGCAATCAGCCCCAGCATTTT.

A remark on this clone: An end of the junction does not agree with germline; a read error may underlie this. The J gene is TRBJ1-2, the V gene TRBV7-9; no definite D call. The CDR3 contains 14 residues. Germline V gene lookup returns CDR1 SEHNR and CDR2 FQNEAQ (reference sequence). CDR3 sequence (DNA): TGTTCCAGCAGCTTAGCAACTATCTGGGTAGGCTACACCTTC. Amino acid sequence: CSSSLATIWVGYTF.

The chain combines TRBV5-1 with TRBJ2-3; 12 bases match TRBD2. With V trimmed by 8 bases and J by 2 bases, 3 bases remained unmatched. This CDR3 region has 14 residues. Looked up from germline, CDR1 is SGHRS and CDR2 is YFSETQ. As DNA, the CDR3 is TGCGCCAGTGGACTAGCGGGGCCCACAGATACGCAGTATTTT. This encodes CASGLAGPTDTQYF.

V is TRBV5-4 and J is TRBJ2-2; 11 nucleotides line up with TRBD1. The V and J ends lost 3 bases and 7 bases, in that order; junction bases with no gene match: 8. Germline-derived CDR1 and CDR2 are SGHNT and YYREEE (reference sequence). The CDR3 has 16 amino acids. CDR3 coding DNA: TGTGCCAGCAGCTCACCGGGACAGGGGGAAATCGGGGAGCTGTTTTTT. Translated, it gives CASSSPGQGEIGELFF.

The CDR3, as DNA: TGTGCCAGCAGCTTAAACAGGGCCCACGAGCAGTACTTC. Amino acids: CASSLNRAHEQYF. The chain recombines TRBV7-2 with TRBJ2-7; D possibly corresponds to TRBD1 (6 bases). This CDR3 contains 13 residues. In germline, CDR1 is SGHTA, CDR2 FQGNSA. Trimming pared 2 bases from V and 5 bases from J, leaving 10 bases between.

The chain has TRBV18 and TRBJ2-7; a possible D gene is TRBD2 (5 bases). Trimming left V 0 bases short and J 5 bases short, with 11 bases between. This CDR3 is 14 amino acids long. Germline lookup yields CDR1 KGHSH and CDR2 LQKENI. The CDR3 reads CASSPPARTHEQYF. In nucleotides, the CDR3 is TGTGCCAGCTCACCACCGGCCAGGACTCACGAGCAGTACTTC.

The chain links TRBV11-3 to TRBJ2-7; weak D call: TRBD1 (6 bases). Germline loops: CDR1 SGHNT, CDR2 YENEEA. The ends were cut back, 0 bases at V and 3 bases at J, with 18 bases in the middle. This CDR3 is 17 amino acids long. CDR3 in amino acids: CASSLDLPRGEYYEQYF. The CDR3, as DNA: TGTGCCAGCAGCTTAGACCTCCCCAGGGGCGAATACTACGAGCAGTACTTC. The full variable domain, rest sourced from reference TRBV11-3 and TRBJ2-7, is EAGVVQSPRYKIIEKKQPVAFWCNPISGHNTLYWYLQNLGQGPELLIRYENEEAVDDSQLPKDRFSAERLKGVDSTLKIQPAELGDSAVYLCASSLDLPRGEYYEQYFGPGTRLTVT.

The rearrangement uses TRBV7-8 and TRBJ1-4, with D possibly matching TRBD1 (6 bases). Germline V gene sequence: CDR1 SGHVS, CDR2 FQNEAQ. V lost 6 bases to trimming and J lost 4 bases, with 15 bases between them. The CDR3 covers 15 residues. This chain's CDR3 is CASRNVGGNNEKLFF. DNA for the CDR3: TGTGCCAGCAGAAACGTAGGGGGTAATAATGAAAAACTGTTTTTT.

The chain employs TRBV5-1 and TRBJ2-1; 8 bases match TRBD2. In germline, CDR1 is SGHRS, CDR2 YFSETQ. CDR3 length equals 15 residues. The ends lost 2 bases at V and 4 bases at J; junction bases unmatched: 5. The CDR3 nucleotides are TGCGCCAGCAGCTTTTCGGCTAGCGGGTACAATGAGCAGTTCTTC. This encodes CASSFSASGYNEQFF.